This entry describes one TCR beta chain. Its antigen is currently unknown. Researchers ran the PCR with 60 Vbeta and 13 Jbeta primers. Repertoires were generated with immunoSEQ multiplex PCR, while TCRdb's copy carries only in-frame clones and drops some. Among about 200,000 clones, about 86% were seen once, and the ten largest hold 0.25% to 0.4%. These data come from a study of cytomegalovirus exposure and HLA in healthy donors. Study-wide points: Associated with cytomegalovirus, according to the listing, were 150 to 200 TCR beta chains.

The germline CDR1 and CDR2 sequences are MNHEY and SVGAGI. V was shortened by 7 bases and J by 1 base, with 11 bases between the two germline ends. CDR3 length: 13 residues. The sequenced sample was PBMCs. The rearrangement joins TRBV6-5 to TRBJ2-7; D is perhaps TRBD1 (5 bases). The TCR comes from a woman aged 30 to 39 in good health and CMV-seronegative. The CDR3 here is CASTPRGSYEQYF. The DNA of the CDR3 is TGTGCCAGCACCCCTAGGGGTTCCTACGAGCAGTACTTC.